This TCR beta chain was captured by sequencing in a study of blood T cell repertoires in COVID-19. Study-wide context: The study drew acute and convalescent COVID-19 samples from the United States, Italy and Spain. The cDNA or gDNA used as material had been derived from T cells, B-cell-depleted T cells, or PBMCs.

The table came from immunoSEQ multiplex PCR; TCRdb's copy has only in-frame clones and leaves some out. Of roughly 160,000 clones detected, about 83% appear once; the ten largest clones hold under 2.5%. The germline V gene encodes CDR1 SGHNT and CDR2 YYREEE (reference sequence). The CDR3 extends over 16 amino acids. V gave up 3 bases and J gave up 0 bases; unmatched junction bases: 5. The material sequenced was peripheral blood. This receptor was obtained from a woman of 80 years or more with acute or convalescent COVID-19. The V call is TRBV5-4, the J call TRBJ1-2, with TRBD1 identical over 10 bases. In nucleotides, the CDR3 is TGTGCCAGCAGCTCGGGACAGGGGCCTACTAACTATGGCTACACCTTC. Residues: CASSSGQGPTNYGYTF.